This T cell receptor beta chain originates from a study of cytomegalovirus exposure and HLA in healthy donors. Study outcomes and limitations: Later analysis found that TCR beta chains associated with HLA were more clonally expanded than other, equally common chains. TRBV6-2, TRBV6-3 and other indistinguishable V segments were excluded. TCR beta chain V- and J-gene trimming was linked, in a later analysis, to a missense variant in DCLRE1C.

This clone was observed once. Its antigen is not identified. The CDR3 covers 14 residues. Germline assignment: CDR1 LNHDA and CDR2 SQIVND (reference sequence). Trimming at V came to 7 bases and at J to 1 base, leaving 5 bases not matched to a gene. The study ran its PCR with 60 Vbeta and 13 Jbeta primers. The method was immunoSEQ multiplex PCR; TCRdb's version includes in-frame clones alone and lacks a portion of them. The sample shows approximately 190,000 clones, around 85% of them seen only once. This chain links TRBV19 with TRBJ2-3; 7 bases line up with TRBD1. This TCR was sampled from a man between 45 and 60 years old in good health and CMV-seronegative. Sequenced sample: PBMCs. The chain's CDR3 is CASKADRGTDTQYF. The DNA of the CDR3 is TGTGCCAGTAAGGCCGACAGGGGCACAGATACGCAGTATTTT.